Detailed here is one T cell receptor (beta chain). Its matching antigen is unknown. This record belongs to a study of cytomegalovirus exposure and HLA in healthy donors. Use of 60 Vbeta and 13 Jbeta primers characterized the PCR. TCRdb's table, derived via immunoSEQ multiplex PCR, lists solely in-frame clones and lacks some. The sample table sets out 60,000 to 85,000 clones. Study-wide points: Among immune exposure information, only CMV serostatus was available.

The V and J ends lost 8 bases and 4 bases respectively, with 14 bases between them. CDR1 and CDR2 (germline): LNHNV, YYDKDF (reference sequence). The CDR3 sequence is 13 residues long. This sequence joins TRBV15 and TRBJ1-2; no definite D call. The TCR comes from a man aged 50 to 59 in good health and CMV-seropositive. Sequenced material: PBMCs. The CDR3 protein is CATGSGGSYGYTF. The CDR3 nucleotides are TGTGCCACCGGTAGTGGAGGCAGCTATGGCTACACCTTC.